The rows below give T cell receptor beta chains drawn from one sample of a study of cytomegalovirus exposure and HLA in healthy donors. Some clones are missing from TCRdb's copy, which holds only in-frame ones; the method was immunoSEQ multiplex PCR. This sample has roughly 180,000 clones, with more than 70% found just once. Input material: PBMCs. The receptors were gathered from a woman in her forties or fifties in good health and CMV-seropositive. The CDR3 runs from the conserved cysteine through the conserved F or W. The D gene is left open where the match is weak. Rows give clone size only sometimes, using once, few, many, or a class for an expanded clone.

size: .; J: TRBJ2-5; D: .; V: TRBV5-1; DNA: TGCGCCAGCAGCTTGGTTGGCCTTTTACAAGAGACCCAGTACTTC; CDR3: CASSLVGLLQETQYF
size: .; J: TRBJ2-7; D: TRBD2; V: TRBV29-1; DNA: TGCAGCGTTGGGGGGGGTTCTAGCTCCTACGAGCAGTACTTC; CDR3: CSVGGGSSSYEQYF
size: few; J: TRBJ2-5; D: .; V: TRBV28; DNA: TGTGCCACCCGAGAGGTTTTAGAGACCCAGTACTTC; CDR3: CATREVLETQYF
size: once; J: TRBJ2-1; D: .; V: TRBV2; DNA: TGTGCCAGCAGCGACGCGGGCAATGAGCAGTTCTTC; CDR3: CASSDAGNEQFF
size: .; J: TRBJ2-3; D: .; V: TRBV19; DNA: TGTGCCAGTAGTACTGGACTCACCCCAGGAACAGATACGCAGTATTTT; CDR3: CASSTGLTPGTDTQYF
size: .; J: TRBJ1-5; D: TRBD1; V: TRBV19; DNA: TGTGCCAGTACCCAGGACAGGGGATATAATCAGCCCCAGCATTTT; CDR3: CASTQDRGYNQPQHF
size: .; J: TRBJ2-4; D: TRBD2; V: TRBV5-4; DNA: TGTGCCAGCAGTCCTCTAACGGGAGGCGGGGACATTCAGTACTTC; CDR3: CASSPLTGGGDIQYF
size: .; J: TRBJ2-6; D: .; V: TRBV5-4; DNA: TGTGCCAGCAGCTTGGCCGGACTTGGGGCCAACGTCCTGACTTTC; CDR3: CASSLAGLGANVLTF
size: .; J: TRBJ1-2; D: TRBD1; V: TRBV30; DNA: TGTGCCTGGGCCGGGACAGGCTATGGCTACACCTTC; CDR3: CAWAGTGYGYTF
size: .; J: TRBJ1-5; D: .; V: TRBV19; DNA: TGTGCCAGTAGTTCGGGGGGCAATCAGCCCCAGCATTTT; CDR3: CASSSGGNQPQHF
size: .; J: TRBJ2-1; D: .; V: TRBV7-3; DNA: TGTGCCAGCAGCTTAGACAGGTGGCGGGATGAGCAGTTCTTC; CDR3: CASSLDRWRDEQFF
size: .; J: TRBJ1-1; D: TRBD1; V: TRBV4-3; DNA: TGCGCCAGCAGCCAGACAACAGGGGTCACTGAAGCTTTCTTT; CDR3: CASSQTTGVTEAFF
size: .; J: TRBJ2-1; D: TRBD2; V: TRBV25-1; DNA: TGTGCCAGTACGACCAGCGGGAGGGCTAGTGAGCAGTTCTTC; CDR3: CASTTSGRASEQFF
size: .; J: TRBJ2-2; D: TRBD2; V: TRBV27; DNA: TGTGCCAGCAGACCGACTAGCCGGGAGCTGTTTTTT; CDR3: CASRPTSRELFF
size: .; J: TRBJ2-3; D: .; V: TRBV1; DNA: TGCGCCAGCAGCCGGAGTGCTTCGGAGCGGGAAGATACGCAGTATTTT; CDR3: CASSRSASEREDTQYF
size: .; J: TRBJ2-5; D: TRBD2; V: TRBV10-3; DNA: TGTGCCATCAGTGAGTCGTTTAGCGGGGACGAGACCCAGTACTTC; CDR3: CAISESFSGDETQYF
size: .; J: TRBJ2-2; D: TRBD2; V: TRBV5-1; DNA: TGCGCCAGCAGTTTAGGAGCGGGAGGGCCTAACACCGGGGAGCTGTTTTTT; CDR3: CASSLGAGGPNTGELFF
size: .; J: TRBJ2-2; D: TRBD2; V: TRBV6-4; DNA: TGTGCCAGCAGTTTCGCGGGGGACACCGGGGAGCTGTTTTTT; CDR3: CASSFAGDTGELFF